This TCR beta chain was sequenced for a study of graft-versus-host responses after intestinal transplantation. Only in-frame clones appear in the TCRdb table, and some are missing; sequencing was by immunoSEQ multiplex PCR. Of around 15,000 clones detected, about 70% appear once; the ten largest clones hold around 23%. Graft specimens yielded both intraepithelial and lamina propria lymphocytes. The V gene end was trimmed by 0 bases and the J gene end by 3 bases; junction bases not matched to a gene: 11. Germline V gives CDR1 MGHRA, CDR2 YSYEKL. This CDR3 region has 17 residues. Sample: ileum tissue, taken around 720 days after intestinal transplantation. The chain couples TRBV4-1 to TRBJ2-7; 7 nucleotides align to TRBD2. This TCR came from a human patient who received an intestinal transplant, so some T cells may come from the graft donor. CDR3: CASSQEASGTMYYEQYF. CDR3 coding DNA: TGCGCCAGCAGCCAAGAGGCGAGCGGGACCATGTACTACGAGCAGTACTTC.